The source of this T cell receptor (beta chain) is a study of blood T cell repertoires in COVID-19. Study information: Collection of acute and convalescent COVID-19 samples took place in the United States, Italy and Spain.

Germline V gene data show CDR1 as LGHNT and CDR2 as FRNRAP. CDR3 size: 14 residues. V was clipped by 3 bases and J by 4 bases, with 11 bases between them. In the study's own analysis: Amplification from reference gene primers served as the basis for estimated nucleated cell counts. Profiled with immunoSEQ multiplex PCR; TCRdb holds only in-frame clones, not every one. V, J and clone size are those of that table, while D and trimming were read from the DNA. This table holds around 200,000 clones, 75% to 90% found once. The chain links TRBV12-5 to TRBJ2-3; D gene uncertain. The source of this sequence is a human donor with active or convalescent COVID-19. The donor label of this sample is uncertain. The sample taken for sequencing was peripheral blood. Written as DNA, the CDR3 is TGTGCTAGTGGTTTTTGGAGCGTTGCAGATACGCAGTATTTT. Encoded protein: CASGFWSVADTQYF.